A selection of T cell receptor beta chains follows, all from one sample in a study of cytomegalovirus exposure and HLA in healthy donors. The assay was immunoSEQ multiplex PCR, and TCRdb's table has in-frame clones only and misses some. The sample lists more than 100,000 clones, around 80% occurring once. The sequencing input was PBMCs. Source of these receptors: a man aged 45-65 years in good health and CMV-seronegative. Both conserved end residues are part of each CDR3. The order of the fields is clone size, J gene, D gene, V gene, CDR3 DNA, CDR3 protein. A D gene is named only where the DNA matches it firmly. Clone size is stated in some rows and not others, as once, few, many or a class when expanded.

clone size: NA; J gene: TRBJ2-1; D gene: NA; V gene: TRBV4-1; CDR3 DNA: TGCGCCAGCAGCGGGGGGAGGAGCTCCTACAATGAGCAGTTCTTC; CDR3 protein: CASSGGRSSYNEQFF
clone size: NA; J gene: TRBJ2-3; D gene: NA; V gene: TRBV9; CDR3 DNA: TGTGCCAGCAGCGTGAGCGAACCTCGCACAGATACGCAGTATTTT; CDR3 protein: CASSVSEPRTDTQYF
clone size: NA; J gene: TRBJ2-7; D gene: TRBD1; V gene: TRBV7-2; CDR3 DNA: TGTGCCAGCAGCTACCTAGGACAGGGGATAGGGCACTACGAGCAGTACTTC; CDR3 protein: CASSYLGQGIGHYEQYF
clone size: NA; J gene: TRBJ1-3; D gene: NA; V gene: TRBV19; CDR3 DNA: TGTGCCAGTAGTGCCCTACCAAACTCTGGAAACACCATATATTTT; CDR3 protein: CASSALPNSGNTIYF
clone size: NA; J gene: TRBJ2-1; D gene: TRBD1; V gene: TRBV29-1; CDR3 DNA: TGCAGCGCCTGGGGACAGGGGCCAAACAATGAGCAGTTCTTC; CDR3 protein: CSAWGQGPNNEQFF
clone size: NA; J gene: TRBJ2-7; D gene: NA; V gene: TRBV5-1; CDR3 DNA: TGCGCCAGCAGCTCCCCCGGCGGTAACCCTTTTGACGAGCAGTACTTC; CDR3 protein: CASSSPGGNPFDEQYF
clone size: NA; J gene: TRBJ1-5; D gene: NA; V gene: TRBV5-6; CDR3 DNA: TGTGCCAGCAGCTGGGGCACTCAGCCCCAGCATTTT; CDR3 protein: CASSWGTQPQHF
clone size: NA; J gene: TRBJ2-6; D gene: NA; V gene: TRBV19; CDR3 DNA: TGTGCCAGTAGAGAAGAACAGGGATCTGGGGCCAACGTCCTGACTTTC; CDR3 protein: CASREEQGSGANVLTF
clone size: NA; J gene: TRBJ2-3; D gene: TRBD2; V gene: TRBV7-2; CDR3 DNA: TGTGCCAGCAGCTTAGCGTCTAGCGGGCGTAGCACAGATACGCAGTATTTT; CDR3 protein: CASSLASSGRSTDTQYF
clone size: NA; J gene: TRBJ2-7; D gene: TRBD2; V gene: TRBV7-2; CDR3 DNA: TGTGCCAGCAGCCCTCTAGCGGGGGGGCAATACGAGCAGTACTTC; CDR3 protein: CASSPLAGGQYEQYF
clone size: NA; J gene: TRBJ2-2; D gene: NA; V gene: TRBV11-3; CDR3 DNA: TGTGCCAGCGGACAGAACACCGGGGAGCTGTTTTTT; CDR3 protein: CASGQNTGELFF
clone size: NA; J gene: TRBJ2-3; D gene: TRBD2; V gene: TRBV18; CDR3 DNA: TGTGCCAGCTCACCCGTACTAGCGGGATATAGCACAGATACGCAGTATTTT; CDR3 protein: CASSPVLAGYSTDTQYF
clone size: NA; J gene: TRBJ1-1; D gene: NA; V gene: TRBV5-5; CDR3 DNA: TGTGCCAGCAGCCGGACTGGGAACACTGAAGCTTTCTTT; CDR3 protein: CASSRTGNTEAFF
clone size: NA; J gene: TRBJ2-5; D gene: TRBD2; V gene: TRBV6-5; CDR3 DNA: TGTGCCAGCAGTTGGGGAGGGGACGGAGAGACCCAGTACTTC; CDR3 protein: CASSWGGDGETQYF
clone size: NA; J gene: TRBJ1-1; D gene: NA; V gene: TRBV5-4; CDR3 DNA: TGTGCCAGCAGCTTGCAACAGGGAAACACTGAAGCTTTCTTT; CDR3 protein: CASSLQQGNTEAFF
clone size: NA; J gene: TRBJ2-7; D gene: TRBD1; V gene: TRBV5-1; CDR3 DNA: TGCGCCAGCAGCTCAGGGACAGAGTACGAGCAGTACTTC; CDR3 protein: CASSSGTEYEQYF
clone size: few; J gene: TRBJ1-1; D gene: NA; V gene: TRBV18; CDR3 DNA: TGTGCCAGCTCACCACCTCAGGGGAACACTGAAGCTTTCTTT; CDR3 protein: CASSPPQGNTEAFF
clone size: NA; J gene: TRBJ2-7; D gene: TRBD2; V gene: TRBV19; CDR3 DNA: TGTGCCAGTCAGACGGGAGGGGGGCGCGAGCAGTACTTC; CDR3 protein: CASQTGGGREQYF
clone size: NA; J gene: TRBJ1-2; D gene: NA; V gene: TRBV6-1; CDR3 DNA: TGTGCCAGCAAGGGGGTACGTTGGGGCTACACCTTC; CDR3 protein: CASKGVRWGYTF
clone size: few; J gene: TRBJ1-1; D gene: NA; V gene: TRBV6-6; CDR3 DNA: TGTGCCAGCAGCTTATTCCTGAACACTGAAGCTTTCTTT; CDR3 protein: CASSLFLNTEAFF
clone size: NA; J gene: TRBJ1-1; D gene: NA; V gene: TRBV7-9; CDR3 DNA: TGTGCCAGCAGCTTATTGAGACGACTCAGTTCCGACACTGAAGCTTTCTTT; CDR3 protein: CASSLLRRLSSDTEAFF
clone size: NA; J gene: TRBJ2-3; D gene: NA; V gene: TRBV28; CDR3 DNA: TGTGCCAGCAGCCGACGGACAGTCACAGATACGCAGTATTTT; CDR3 protein: CASSRRTVTDTQYF
clone size: NA; J gene: TRBJ2-3; D gene: NA; V gene: TRBV18; CDR3 DNA: TGTGCCAGCTCACCCGTCGGCGGGGGCAGCACAGATACGCAGTATTTT; CDR3 protein: CASSPVGGGSTDTQYF
clone size: NA; J gene: TRBJ2-7; D gene: TRBD1; V gene: TRBV7-2; CDR3 DNA: TGTGCCAGCAGCGCGGACAGGGACAACGAGCAGTACTTC; CDR3 protein: CASSADRDNEQYF
clone size: NA; J gene: TRBJ1-3; D gene: NA; V gene: TRBV4-3; CDR3 DNA: TGCGCCAGCAGCCAAGCAGGGGCAGGAAACACCATATATTTT; CDR3 protein: CASSQAGAGNTIYF
clone size: NA; J gene: TRBJ2-2; D gene: NA; V gene: TRBV6-5; CDR3 DNA: TGTGCCAGCAGATCGGCCGGGGAGCTGTTTTTT; CDR3 protein: CASRSAGELFF
clone size: once; J gene: TRBJ2-3; D gene: TRBD1; V gene: TRBV30; CDR3 DNA: TGTGCCTGGAGTGGAGTGAGACAGGGGGCGGGAGATACGCAGTATTTT; CDR3 protein: CAWSGVRQGAGDTQYF
clone size: NA; J gene: TRBJ2-2; D gene: NA; V gene: TRBV5-6; CDR3 DNA: TGTGCCAGCAGCCGACAGAGTATGAACACCGGGGAGCTGTTTTTT; CDR3 protein: CASSRQSMNTGELFF